Below are 23 T cell receptor beta chains sequenced from a single sample in a study of post-analysis software for immune sequencing data. TCR beta cDNA libraries had unique molecular identifiers. TCRdb re-called the PCR reads through MiXCR, storing one row per CDR3 protein. The table records about 200,000 distinct CDR3 sequences, roughly 28% of them present only once. Their recognized antigens are unknown. Study results and limitations: There were five or six TRBV segments more frequent in patients than controls, and TRBV5-6, TRBV5-1 and TRBV20-1 were among them.

The sample comprised blood. These receptors all stem from a girl under 18 with multiple sclerosis.

As to this clonotype: This clone may be a read error of a much larger clone one base away. The chain is built from TRBV29-1 and TRBJ2-7, with D perhaps TRBD2 (7 bases). The better agreement between TRBJ2-5 and the DNA end casts doubt on the J call. Germline V gene sequence: CDR1 SQVTM, CDR2 ANQGSEA. CDR3 size: 12 residues. The CDR3 sequence: CSAESGGRTQYF. Written as DNA, the CDR3 is TGCAGCGCTGAATCGGGGGGCCGGACCCAGTACTTC.

Comment on this clonotype: Sequence at one end of the junction differs from germline and may be a read error. This chain connects TRBV7-2 to TRBJ2-1; 13 bases line up with TRBD2. This CDR3 is built from 15 residues. The germline CDR1 and CDR2 sequences are SGHTA and FQGNSA. CDR3 in amino acids: CASSRTSGGYNKQFF. The CDR3 DNA sequence: TGTGCCAGCAGCCGGACTAGCGGGGGCTACAATAAGCAGTTCTTC.

A word on this clonotype: A single base separates this from a much larger clone, so it may be a read error. This chain connects TRBV20-1 to TRBJ2-3; D is unclear. The CDR3 runs 12 residues. The V gene's germline CDR1 is DFQATT and CDR2 SNEGSKA (reference sequence). Written as DNA, the CDR3 is TGCGGTGCTGTGTATTCCACAGATACGCAGTATTTT. Translated: CGAVYSTDTQYF.

This clonotype was observed once. Being one base from a much bigger clone, this may be a read error. The chain recombines TRBV5-1 with TRBJ1-5; TRBD1 matches at 8 bases. Germline V gives CDR1 SGHRS, CDR2 YFSETQ. The ends lost 7 bases at V and 7 bases at J; junction bases unmatched: 7. The CDR3 loop spans 13 amino acids. The CDR3 region is CASGEDRDQPQHF. CDR3 DNA: TGCGCCAGCGGCGAGGACAGGGACCAGCCCCAGCATTTT.

The chain carries TRBV20-1 and TRBJ2-5; possible D gene TRBD2, 5 bases. The V and J ends lost 8 bases and 1 base respectively, with 14 bases between them. The germline gives CDR1 DFQATT, CDR2 SNEGSKA (reference sequence). This CDR3 contains 13 residues. CDR3 region: CSTLWRSQETQYF. DNA of the CDR3: TGCAGTACGCTATGGAGGAGCCAAGAGACCCAGTACTTC.

A word on this clonotype: This sequence may be a read error, since a much larger clone differs from it by one base. V is TRBV4-2 and J is TRBJ2-4; weak D call: TRBD2 (6 bases). The end of the DNA is better explained by TRBJ2-5, so the J call may be wrong. This CDR3 comprises 14 residues. Looked up from germline, CDR1 is LGHNA and CDR2 is YNFKEQ. The CDR3 reads CAGSQVDSGETQYF. CDR3 coding DNA: TGTGCCGGCAGCCAAGTTGATAGCGGCGAGACCCAGTACTTC.

CDR3 residues: CASSSGRGATDTQYF. The CDR3 region has the DNA TGTGCCAGCAGTTCGGGGAGGGGGGCCACAGATACGCAGTATTTT. The chain employs TRBV7-2 and TRBJ2-3; tentative D call: TRBD2 (7 bases). The CDR3 has 15 amino acids. Germline V CDR1 and CDR2: SGHTA, FQGNSA. V gave up 6 bases and J gave up 2 bases, with 15 bases separating them.

The chain couples TRBV12-3 or TRBV12-4 to TRBJ1-1, with D unclear. V lost 3 bases and J 2 bases, leaving 7 bases between the germline ends. The CDR3 runs 13 residues. In DNA, the CDR3 is TGTGCCAGCAGTTTCTCAGCAAACACTGAAGCTTTCTTT. This sequence encodes CASSFSANTEAFF.

This clonotype has a count of ten or more. The chain's CDR3 is CSARSTETQYF. The DNA for the CDR3 is TGCAGTGCGAGGTCGACGGAGACCCAGTACTTC. J is TRBJ2-5 and V is TRBV20-1, with no clear D. The CDR3 covers 11 residues. Trimming left V 6 bases short and J 5 bases short, with 10 bases between. Germline V gene sequence: CDR1 DFQATT, CDR2 SNEGSKA (reference sequence).

In its sample, this clonotype was seen once. This likely comes from a read error, as the CDR3 has no conserved phenylalanine or tryptophan at its end. The chain recombines TRBV28 with TRBJ2-7; D is uncertain. CDR3 length: 13 residues. CDR1 is MDHEN, CDR2 SYDVKM, per germline. V shed 6 bases and J shed 3 bases, with 12 bases lying between them. In nucleotides, the CDR3 is TGTGCCAGCAGGACCCCCGGAGTCTACGAGCAGTACTGC. This codes for CASRTPGVYEQYC.

There are a few counts of this clonotype. The rearrangement uses TRBV5-1 and TRBJ2-1; D is unresolved. V was pared by 0 bases and J by 4 bases, with 14 bases between. The V gene's germline CDR1 is SGHRS and CDR2 YFSETQ. The CDR3 has 16 amino acids. CDR3 DNA sequence: TGCGCCAGCAGCTTGGCCATCGGTGCGTCATACAATGAGCAGTTCTTC. This encodes CASSLAIGASYNEQFF.

The rearrangement links TRBV30 to TRBJ2-1; TRBD2 aligns across 10 bases. CDR1 and CDR2 (germline): GTSNPN, SVGIG (reference sequence). After removal of 7 bases from V and 5 bases from J, the junction contained 8 bases not matched to a gene. The CDR3 length is 14 residues. The CDR3 coding sequence is TGTGCCTTGACACTAGCGGGAACCCACAATGAGCAGTTCTTC. This encodes CALTLAGTHNEQFF. Variable domain in full (rest from reference TRBV30 and TRBJ2-1): SQTIHQWPATLVQPVGSPLSLECTVEGTSNPNLYWYRQAAGRGLQLLFYSVGIGQISSEVPQNLSASRPQDRQFILSSKKLLLSDSGFYLCALTLAGTHNEQFFGPGTRLTVL.

This rearrangement joins TRBV20-1 to TRBJ1-1; no definite D call. The CDR3 loop spans 11 amino acids. V was cut by 1 base and J by 2 bases, with 2 bases left in between. Germline loops: CDR1 DFQATT, CDR2 SNEGSKA (reference sequence). The CDR3 DNA reads TGCAGTGCTAGAGTCAACACTGAAGCTTTCTTT. Translation gives CSARVNTEAFF.

The DNA for the CDR3 is TGCAGTGCTAGAAGGGAGGGAGGACTTATGAACACTGAAGCTTTCTTT. Translated: CSARREGGLMNTEAFF. V and J are TRBV20-1 and TRBJ1-1; D remains ambiguous. CDR3 length: 16 residues. V was shortened by 2 bases and J by 0 bases, with 16 bases between the two germline ends. The germline V gene has CDR1 DFQATT and CDR2 SNEGSKA (reference sequence).

Turning to this clonotype: Given a much more abundant clone one base away, this may be a read error. The chain employs TRBV29-1 and TRBJ1-2; 7 bases line up with TRBD1. This CDR3 contains 14 residues. Germline CDR1 reads SQVTM; CDR2 reads ANQGSEA. The V segment lost 5 bases and the J segment 4 bases; nucleotides outside the gene matches: 10. CDR3 bases: TGCAGCGTTATCGCGACAGGGAGTCTCTATGGCTACACCTTC. Residues: CSVIATGSLYGYTF.

This clonotype was seen more than once but under ten times. It may be a read error: a sequence one base away is much more abundant. The chain has TRBV20-1 and TRBJ1-5; D call uncertain. Germline V gene data show CDR1 as DFQATT and CDR2 as SNEGSKA (reference sequence). This CDR3 comprises 14 residues. V lost 0 bases, J lost 9 bases, and 15 bases lay in between. CDR3 sequence (DNA): TGCAGTGCTAGAGATTCGGGGTCCGATCGGCCCCAGCATTTT. Translation gives CSARDSGSDRPQHF.

This clonotype appeared many times. This sequence joins TRBV6-5 and TRBJ2-7; D gene unclear. Trimming cost V 4 bases and J 8 bases, with 12 bases left between them. The CDR3 runs 12 residues. The germline gives CDR1 MNHEY, CDR2 SVGAGI. CDR3 in amino acids: CASSSQSAKQYF. The CDR3 DNA reads as TGTGCCAGCAGTTCCCAGTCTGCCAAGCAGTACTTC.

This clonotype was recorded a few times. The rearrangement links TRBV7-2 to TRBJ1-4, with 7 positions matching TRBD1. The CDR3 is made up of 14 amino acids. Germline V CDR1 and CDR2: SGHTA, FQGNSA. Trimming at V came to 3 bases and at J to 8 bases, leaving 6 bases not matched to a gene. CDR3 amino acids: CASSLTGLGEKLFF. CDR3 DNA: TGTGCCAGCAGCTTGACAGGGTTGGGCGAAAAACTGTTTTTT.

The chain recombines TRBV20-1 with TRBJ1-1, with a possible D match to TRBD1 (5 bases). This CDR3 contains 15 residues. The V gene's germline CDR1 is DFQATT and CDR2 SNEGSKA (reference sequence). V dropped 3 bases and J dropped 3 bases, with 17 bases sitting between them. The CDR3 nucleotides are TGCAGTGCTAGTTCTGGGGCCCTTATCTACACTGAAGCTTTCTTT. It encodes CSASSGALIYTEAFF.

This clonotype has more than one count but fewer than ten. This chain connects TRBV9 to TRBJ1-2; D is uncertain. From germline, CDR1 is SGDLS and CDR2 YYNGEE. V gave up 4 bases and J gave up 4 bases, with 14 bases separating them. CDR3 length: 14 amino acids. CDR3 DNA sequence: TGTGCCAGCAGCAGGGTGGGCGGTGGCTATGGCTACACCTTC. Its protein product is CASSRVGGGYGYTF. The entire variable domain, with the rest obtained from reference TRBV9 and TRBJ1-2, is as follows: DSGVTQTPKHLITATGQRVTLRCSPRSGDLSVYWYQQSLDQGLQFLIQYYNGEERAKGNILERFSAQQFPDLHSELNLSSLELGDSALYFCASSRVGGGYGYTFGSGTRLTVV.

In nucleotides, the CDR3 is TGTGCCAGCAGCTTGGAGCGGGACAGGGTATACGAGCAGTACTTC. Its translation: CASSLERDRVYEQYF. This rearrangement joins TRBV5-4 to TRBJ2-7; 9 bases line up with TRBD1. CDR1 is SGHNT, CDR2 YYREEE, per germline (reference sequence). With V trimmed by 0 bases and J by 4 bases, 5 bases remained unmatched. This CDR3 comprises 15 residues.

This clonotype was detected ten times or more. The chain employs TRBV29-1 and TRBJ2-7, with a weak D call TRBD1 (5 bases). The CDR3 spans 13 residues. Germline CDR1 reads SQVTM; CDR2 reads ANQGSEA. Trimming took off 6 bases at V and 2 bases at J, with 14 bases between the two ends. CDR3 sequence reads: CSVQGVFAYEQYF. The CDR3 DNA reads as TGCAGCGTGCAGGGTGTCTTCGCCTACGAGCAGTACTTC.

This clonotype was detected many times. This sequence joins TRBV5-1 and TRBJ2-1; perhaps TRBD2 as D (5 bases). Germline values: CDR1 SGHRS, CDR2 YFSETQ. V was trimmed by 0 bases and J by 11 bases, leaving 21 bases between them. The CDR3 is made up of 16 amino acids. CDR3 loop: CASSLAVGVEGDKQFF. The CDR3 DNA sequence: TGCGCCAGCAGCTTGGCCGTGGGAGTAGAGGGCGACAAGCAGTTCTTC.